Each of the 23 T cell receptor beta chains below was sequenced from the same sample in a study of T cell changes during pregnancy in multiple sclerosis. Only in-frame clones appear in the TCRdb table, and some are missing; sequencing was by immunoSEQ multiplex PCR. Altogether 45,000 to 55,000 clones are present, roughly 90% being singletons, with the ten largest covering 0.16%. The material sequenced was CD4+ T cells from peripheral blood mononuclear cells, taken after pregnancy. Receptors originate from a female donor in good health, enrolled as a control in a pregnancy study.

Written as DNA, the CDR3 is TGTGCCAGCAGTGAGTTGACAGGAAGCCAAGAGACCCAGTACTTC. Translated: CASSELTGSQETQYF. The chain links TRBV6-1 to TRBJ2-5, with TRBD1 as a possible D gene (6 bases). The length of the CDR3 is 15 residues. Germline loops: CDR1 MNHNS, CDR2 SASEGT. The V end was cut by 3 bases, the J end by 1 base, with 12 bases between.

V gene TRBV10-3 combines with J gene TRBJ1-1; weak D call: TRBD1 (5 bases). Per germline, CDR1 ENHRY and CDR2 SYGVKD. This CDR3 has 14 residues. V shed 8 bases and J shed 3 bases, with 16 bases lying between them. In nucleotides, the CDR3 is TGTGCCATCCGACCCGGACGGGACTACACTGAAGCTTTCTTT. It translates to CAIRPGRDYTEAFF.

The CDR3 is CASSPNRGIENTIYF. The DNA of the CDR3 is TGTGCCAGCTCACCAAACAGGGGGATAGAAAACACCATATATTTT. The chain carries TRBV18 and TRBJ1-3, with 8 positions matching TRBD1. Germline CDR1 reads KGHSH; CDR2 reads LQKENI. This CDR3 is 15 amino acids long. Losses at the gene ends were 2 bases for V and 6 bases for J; bases not matched to a gene: 6.

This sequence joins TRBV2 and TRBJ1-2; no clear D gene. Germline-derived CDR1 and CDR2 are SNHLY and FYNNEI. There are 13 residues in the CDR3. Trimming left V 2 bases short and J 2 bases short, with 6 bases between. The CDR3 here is CASSEIGNYGYTF. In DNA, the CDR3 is TGTGCCAGCAGTGAAATCGGGAACTATGGCTACACCTTC.

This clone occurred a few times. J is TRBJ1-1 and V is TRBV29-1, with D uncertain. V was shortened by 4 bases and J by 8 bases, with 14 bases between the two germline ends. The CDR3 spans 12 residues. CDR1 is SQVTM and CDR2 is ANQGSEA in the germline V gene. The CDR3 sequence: CSVVLGSLEAFF. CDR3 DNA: TGCAGCGTTGTCTTAGGGAGCTTAGAAGCTTTCTTT.

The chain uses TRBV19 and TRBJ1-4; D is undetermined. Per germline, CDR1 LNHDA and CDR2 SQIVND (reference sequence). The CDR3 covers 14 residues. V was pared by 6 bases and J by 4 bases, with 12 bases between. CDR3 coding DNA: TGTGCCAGTAGGCCGGCGGGGATTAATGAAAAACTGTTTTTT. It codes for CASRPAGINEKLFF.

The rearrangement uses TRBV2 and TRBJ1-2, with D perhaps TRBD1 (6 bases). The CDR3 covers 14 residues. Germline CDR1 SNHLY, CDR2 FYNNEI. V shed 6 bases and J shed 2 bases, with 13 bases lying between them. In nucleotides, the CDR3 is TGTGCCAGCAGCACTGGACAGAAGAACTATGGCTACACCTTC. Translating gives CASSTGQKNYGYTF. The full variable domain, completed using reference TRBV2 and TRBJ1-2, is EPEVTQTPSHQVTQMGQEVILRCVPISNHLYFYWYRQILGQKVEFLVSFYNNEISEKSEIFDDQFSVERPDGSNFTLKIRSTKLEDSAMYFCASSTGQKNYGYTFGSGTRLTVV.

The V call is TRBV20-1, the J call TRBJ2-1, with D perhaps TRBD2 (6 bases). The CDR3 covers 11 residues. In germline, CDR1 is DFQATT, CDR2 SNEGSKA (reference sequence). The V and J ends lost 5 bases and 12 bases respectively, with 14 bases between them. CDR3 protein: CSALPGLLQFF. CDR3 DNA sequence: TGCAGTGCTCTTCCCGGACTACTGCAGTTCTTC.

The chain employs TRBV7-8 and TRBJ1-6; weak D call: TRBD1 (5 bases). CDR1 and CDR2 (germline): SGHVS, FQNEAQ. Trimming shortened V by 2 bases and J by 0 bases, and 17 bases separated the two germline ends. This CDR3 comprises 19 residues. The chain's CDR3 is CASSLPSTDRFSYNSPLHF. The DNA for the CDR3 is TGTGCCAGCAGCTTACCATCGACAGATCGTTTCTCCTATAATTCACCCCTCCACTTT.

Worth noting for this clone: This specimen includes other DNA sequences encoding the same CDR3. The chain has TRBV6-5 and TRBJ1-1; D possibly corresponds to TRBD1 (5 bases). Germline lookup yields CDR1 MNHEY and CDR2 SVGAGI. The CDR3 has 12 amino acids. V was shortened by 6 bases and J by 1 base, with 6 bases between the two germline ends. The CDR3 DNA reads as TGTGCCAGCAGCGGGGGGAACACTGAAGCTTTCTTT. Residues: CASSGGNTEAFF.

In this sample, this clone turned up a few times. CDR3 region: CASSHGWNEAFF. The CDR3 bases are TGCGCCAGCAGCCACGGGTGGAATGAAGCTTTCTTT. The gene calls are TRBV5-1 and TRBJ1-1; D call uncertain. Trimming took 4 bases from V and 7 from J, leaving 11 bases between them. The CDR3 spans 12 residues. Germline CDR1 SGHRS, CDR2 YFSETQ.

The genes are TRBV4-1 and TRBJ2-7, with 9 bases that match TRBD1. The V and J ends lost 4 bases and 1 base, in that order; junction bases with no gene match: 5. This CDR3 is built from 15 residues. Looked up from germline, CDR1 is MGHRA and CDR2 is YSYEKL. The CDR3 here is CASSPGTGKSYEQYF. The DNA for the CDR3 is TGCGCCAGCAGCCCAGGGACAGGGAAATCCTACGAGCAGTACTTC.

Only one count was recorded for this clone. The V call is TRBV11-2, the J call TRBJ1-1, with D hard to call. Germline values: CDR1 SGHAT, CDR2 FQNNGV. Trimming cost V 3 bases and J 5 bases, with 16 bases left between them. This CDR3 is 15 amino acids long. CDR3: CASSFGTRRPTEAFF. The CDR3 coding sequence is TGTGCCAGCAGCTTTGGTACAAGGAGGCCTACTGAAGCTTTCTTT.

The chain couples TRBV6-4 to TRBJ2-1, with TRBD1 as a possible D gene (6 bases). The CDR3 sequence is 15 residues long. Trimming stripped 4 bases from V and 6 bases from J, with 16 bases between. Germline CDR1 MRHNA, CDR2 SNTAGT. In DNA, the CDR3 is TGTGCCAGCAGTGTAGAGTGGGGGCCCATCAATGAGCAGTTCTTC. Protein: CASSVEWGPINEQFF.

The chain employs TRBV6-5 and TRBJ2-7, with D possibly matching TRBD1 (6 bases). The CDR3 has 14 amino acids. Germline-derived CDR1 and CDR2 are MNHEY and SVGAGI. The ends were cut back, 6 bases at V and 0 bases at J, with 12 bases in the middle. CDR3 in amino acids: CASRQGLSSYEQYF. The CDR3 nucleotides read TGTGCCAGCAGACAGGGCTTAAGCTCCTACGAGCAGTACTTC.

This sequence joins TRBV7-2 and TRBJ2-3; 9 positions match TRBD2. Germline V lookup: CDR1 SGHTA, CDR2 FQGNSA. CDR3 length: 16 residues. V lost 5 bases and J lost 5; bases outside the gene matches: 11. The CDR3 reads CASSLYWRGGVDTQYF. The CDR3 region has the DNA TGTGCCAGCAGCCTTTATTGGCGGGGGGGAGTAGATACGCAGTATTTT.

The CDR3 DNA is TGTGCCAGCAGCGGGCCTGGACAGCATAACTATGGCTACACCTTC. Its protein is CASSGPGQHNYGYTF. This chain uses TRBV9 with TRBJ1-2, with a possible D match to TRBD1 (6 bases). Trimming pared 3 bases from V and 1 base from J, leaving 13 bases between. The CDR3 covers 15 residues. Germline CDR1 is SGDLS and CDR2 is YYNGEE.

CDR3 residues: CATSLVPEAFF. The CDR3 nucleotides are TGTGCCACTAGTCTGGTCCCTGAAGCTTTCTTT. The V and J genes are TRBV7-6 and TRBJ1-1, with D hard to call. The CDR3 runs to 11 residues. Germline CDR1 reads SGHVS; CDR2 reads FNYEAQ. V was trimmed by 10 bases and J by 6 bases, leaving 12 bases between them.

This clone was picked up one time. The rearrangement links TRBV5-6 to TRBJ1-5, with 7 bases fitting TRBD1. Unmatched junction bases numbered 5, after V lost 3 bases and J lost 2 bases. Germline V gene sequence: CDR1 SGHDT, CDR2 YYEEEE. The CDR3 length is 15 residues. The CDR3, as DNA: TGTGCCAGCAGCTCGACAGGGTATGGCAATCAGCCCCAGCATTTT. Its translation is CASSSTGYGNQPQHF. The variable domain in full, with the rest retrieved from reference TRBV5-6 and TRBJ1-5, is DAGVTQSPTHLIKTRGQQVTLRCSPKSGHDTVSWYQQALGQGPQFIFQYYEEEERQRGNFPDRFSGHQFPNYSSELNVNALLLGDSALYLCASSSTGYGNQPQHFGDGTRLSIL.

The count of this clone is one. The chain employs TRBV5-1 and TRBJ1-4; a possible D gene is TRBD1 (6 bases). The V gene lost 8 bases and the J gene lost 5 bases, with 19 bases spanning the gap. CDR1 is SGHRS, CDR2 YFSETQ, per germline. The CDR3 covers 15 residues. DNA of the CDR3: TGCGCCAGTCAGATGACGGGACAAAGAAATGAAAAACTGTTTTTT. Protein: CASQMTGQRNEKLFF.

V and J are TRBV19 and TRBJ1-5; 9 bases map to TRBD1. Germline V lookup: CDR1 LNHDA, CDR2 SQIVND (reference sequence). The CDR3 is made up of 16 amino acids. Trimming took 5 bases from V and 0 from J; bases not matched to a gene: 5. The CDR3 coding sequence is TGTGCCAGTAGTCCCCGGGACAGGGTTAGCAATCAGCCCCAGCATTTT. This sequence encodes CASSPRDRVSNQPQHF.

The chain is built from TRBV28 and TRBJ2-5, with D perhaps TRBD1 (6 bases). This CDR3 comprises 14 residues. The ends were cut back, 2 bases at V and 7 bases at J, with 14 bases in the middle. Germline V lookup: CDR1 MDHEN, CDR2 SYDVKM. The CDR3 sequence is CASSLHGGLGTQYF. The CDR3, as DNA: TGTGCCAGCAGTTTACATGGGGGCTTAGGGACCCAGTACTTC.

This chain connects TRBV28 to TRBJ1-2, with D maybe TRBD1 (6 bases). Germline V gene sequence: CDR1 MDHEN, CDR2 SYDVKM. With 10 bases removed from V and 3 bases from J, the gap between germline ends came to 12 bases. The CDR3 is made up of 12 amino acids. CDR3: CAIQGSHYGYTF. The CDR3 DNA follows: TGTGCCATACAGGGTAGCCACTATGGCTACACCTTC.